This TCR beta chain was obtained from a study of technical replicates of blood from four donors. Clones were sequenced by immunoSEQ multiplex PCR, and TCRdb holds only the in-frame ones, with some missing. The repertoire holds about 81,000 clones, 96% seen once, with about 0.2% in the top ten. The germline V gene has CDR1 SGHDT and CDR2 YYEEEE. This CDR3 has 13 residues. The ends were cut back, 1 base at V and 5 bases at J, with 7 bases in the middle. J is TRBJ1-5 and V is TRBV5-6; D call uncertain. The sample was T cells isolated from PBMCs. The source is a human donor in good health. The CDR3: CASSLSRDQPQHF. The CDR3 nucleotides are TGTGCCAGCAGCTTGAGCCGGGATCAGCCCCAGCATTTT.